The next 23 T cell receptor beta chains were all read from a single sample in a study of blood T cells in healthy people across ages. Next came a second PCR, run for 7 to 11 cycles, which used a sample-barcoded 5' primer along with a J-beta primer mix. Via MiXCR, TCRdb re-called the 5' RACE reads, giving one row per CDR3 protein. In the table there are 540,000 or so distinct CDR3 sequences, roughly 29% of which are singletons. Sequenced: blood. These receptors all stem from a woman in her 70s in good health.

This clonotype was counted a few times. In nucleotides, the CDR3 is TGTGCCAGCAGCGCGACAGGGGGCAACTTAGAGCAGTTCTTC. Encoded protein: CASSATGGNLEQFF. This chain links TRBV7-3 with TRBJ2-5; 10 bases line up with TRBD1. The J call may not be correct, given that the DNA end is closer to TRBJ2-1. Germline V gene lookup returns CDR1 SGHTA and CDR2 FQGTGA. The CDR3 sequence is 14 residues long.

V gene TRBV6-6 combines with J gene TRBJ2-2; 10 bases align to TRBD1. Germline CDR1 reads MNHNY; CDR2 reads SVGAGI (reference sequence). V was clipped by 5 bases and J by 4 bases; unmatched bases: 7. CDR3 size: 16 residues. The CDR3 sequence: CASSPRGDRGTGELFF. The DNA for the CDR3 is TGTGCCAGCAGTCCCCGGGGGGACAGGGGCACCGGGGAGCTGTTTTTT.

CDR3 nucleotides: TGTGCCAGCAGCCGCGGACAGGAAGCTTTCTTT. This codes for CASSRGQEAFF. The V call is TRBV7-9, the J call TRBJ1-1, with TRBD1 as a possible D gene (6 bases). CDR3 length equals 11 residues. CDR1 and CDR2 (germline): SEHNR, FQNEAQ (reference sequence). Trimming shortened V by 5 bases and J by 8 bases, and 9 bases separated the two germline ends.

The gene calls are TRBV14 and TRBJ2-1, with a possible D match to TRBD2 (7 bases). Germline V CDR1 and CDR2: SGHDN, FVKESK. This CDR3 spans 16 amino acids. Trimming stripped 0 bases from V and 2 bases from J, with 11 bases between. The CDR3 reads CASSQEGGVPYNEQFF. The CDR3 coding sequence is TGTGCCAGCAGCCAAGAAGGGGGGGTCCCCTACAATGAGCAGTTCTTC.

The rearrangement joins TRBV6-5 to TRBJ1-3, with D maybe TRBD1 (6 bases). This CDR3 has 15 residues. Germline V CDR1 and CDR2: MNHEY, SVGAGI. V was pared by 6 bases and J by 6 bases, with 18 bases between. For the CDR3, the DNA is TGTGCCAGCAGCCTCTCGGGGGGGCGGAAAAACACCATATATTTT. Translation: CASSLSGGRKNTIYF.

A remark on this clonotype: The conserved closing phenylalanine or tryptophan is absent in this CDR3, likely reflecting a read error. V gene TRBV20-1 combines with J gene TRBJ1-2; D is unclear. Germline V gene sequence: CDR1 DFQATT, CDR2 SNEGSKA (reference sequence). The CDR3 has 13 amino acids. V was shortened by 3 bases and J by 8 bases, with 16 bases between the two germline ends. The CDR3 is CSASPGRVRGYTL. CDR3 nucleotides: TGCAGTGCTAGCCCCGGGCGAGTCAGAGGCTACACCCTC.

J is TRBJ2-4 and V is TRBV12-3 or TRBV12-4; D call uncertain. The CDR3 consists of 13 residues. V was pared by 1 base and J by 5 bases, with 6 bases between. The CDR3 DNA sequence: TGTGCCAGCAGTTTAGGACCGGAAAACATTCAGTACTTC. This sequence encodes CASSLGPENIQYF.

The chain employs TRBV9 and TRBJ2-5; 11 nucleotides match TRBD2. V lost 4 bases and J lost 4; bases outside the gene matches: 6. Per the germline V gene, CDR1 is SGDLS and CDR2 is YYNGEE. The CDR3 sequence is 15 residues long. The CDR3 DNA is TGTGCCAGCAGCCCCAGTCTAGCGGGGGGAGAGACCCAGTACTTC. Protein sequence: CASSPSLAGGETQYF.

The chain links TRBV18 to TRBJ1-1, with D maybe TRBD1 (6 bases). V gave up 3 bases and J gave up 4 bases, with 9 bases separating them. CDR1 is KGHSH, CDR2 LQKENI, per germline. The CDR3 covers 13 residues. CDR3 nucleotides: TGTGCCAGCTCACCTACACAGGGCACTGAAGCTTTCTTT. It yields the protein CASSPTQGTEAFF.

This clonotype was seen a few times. The chain uses TRBV28 and TRBJ2-3; possibly TRBD1 or TRBD2 for D (6 bases each). CDR1 MDHEN and CDR2 SYDVKM come from the germline V gene. Between the trimmed V and J ends, which lost 0 bases and 5 bases, there was a span of 12 bases. CDR3 length equals 15 residues. The chain's CDR3 is CASSLWGGGEDTQYF. CDR3 nucleotide sequence: TGTGCCAGCAGTTTATGGGGGGGCGGGGAAGATACGCAGTATTTT.

The table lists this clonotype with a few counts. One end of the junction does not line up with germline, which may come from a read error. The V gene is TRBV4-3, the J gene TRBJ1-3; 9 bases align to TRBD1. The germline CDR1 and CDR2 sequences are LGHNA and YSLEER. The CDR3 is 16 residues long. This chain's CDR3 is CASGQENRGHGNTIYF. In DNA form, the CDR3 reads TGCGCCAGCGGCCAAGAGAACAGGGGGCACGGAAACACCATATATTTT.

The CDR3 protein is CATGVLASGANVLTF. The CDR3, as DNA: TGTGCCACGGGGGTGTTGGCCTCTGGGGCCAACGTCCTGACTTTC. The chain carries TRBV5-5 and TRBJ2-6; tentative D call: TRBD2 (6 bases). The CDR3 has 15 residues. The V and J ends lost 9 bases and 0 bases respectively, with 13 bases between them. Germline V gene sequence: CDR1 SGHKS, CDR2 YYEKEE (reference sequence). Full variable domain (missing parts from reference TRBV5-5 and TRBJ2-6): DAGVTQSPTHLIKTRGQQVTLRCSPISGHKSVSWYQQVLGQGPQFIFQYYEKEERGRGNFPDRFSARQFPNYSSELNVNALLLGDSALYLCATGVLASGANVLTFGAGSRLTVL.

As DNA, the CDR3 is TGCGCCAGCAGCTTGGAGCCGTTTACCTACGAGCAGTACTTC. Protein sequence: CASSLEPFTYEQYF. V gene TRBV5-1 combines with J gene TRBJ2-7; no definite D call. Germline V gene data show CDR1 as SGHRS and CDR2 as YFSETQ. V was clipped by 0 bases and J by 2 bases, with 9 bases between them. CDR3 length equals 14 residues. Together with reference TRBV5-1 and TRBJ2-7, the CDR3 gives the full variable domain: KAGVTQTPRYLIKTRGQQVTLSCSPISGHRSVSWYQQTPGQGLQFLFEYFSETQRNKGNFPGRFSGRQFSNSRSEMNVSTLELGDSALYLCASSLEPFTYEQYFGPGTRLTVT.

This rearrangement joins TRBV5-1 to TRBJ2-3, with D perhaps TRBD1 (6 bases). Germline-derived CDR1 and CDR2 are SGHRS and YFSETQ. The V end was cut by 5 bases, the J end by 6 bases, with 16 bases between. The CDR3 runs 14 residues. CDR3: CASSITGFQDTQYF. The CDR3 DNA follows: TGCGCCAGCAGTATAACAGGGTTTCAGGATACGCAGTATTTT.

This chain connects TRBV20-1 to TRBJ2-5; 13 nucleotides line up with TRBD2. The end of the DNA is better explained by TRBJ2-1, so the J call may be wrong. This CDR3 comprises 15 residues. The germline gives CDR1 DFQATT, CDR2 SNEGSKA (reference sequence). CDR3 DNA sequence: TGCAGTGCTAGAGCCCGACTAGCGGGGGGAGGTGAGCAGTTCTTC. Encoded protein: CSARARLAGGGEQFF.

This chain links TRBV20-1 with TRBJ2-7; 8 nucleotides line up with TRBD2. Losses at the gene ends were 3 bases for V and 0 bases for J; bases not matched to a gene: 10. CDR1 and CDR2 (germline): DFQATT, SNEGSKA (reference sequence). The CDR3 contains 16 residues. The CDR3 bases are TGCAGTGCTAGGGGAACCGGGACTAGGGGCTCCTACGAGCAGTACTTC. It translates to CSARGTGTRGSYEQYF.

This clonotype was observed a handful of times. The chain joins TRBV21-1 to TRBJ2-7; the table's D call TRBD1 went unverified against the DNA. TRBV21-1 is noted as a pseudogene. The CDR3 consists of 15 residues. CDR3 residues: CASRSRDRGLYEQYF. In DNA, the CDR3 is TGTGCCAGCCGAAGCCGGGACAGGGGGCTCTACGAGCAGTACTTC.

This clonotype was observed a handful of times. The genes are TRBV6-5 and TRBJ1-1, with a tentative D call TRBD1 (6 bases). Trimming pared 6 bases from V and 0 bases from J, leaving 14 bases between. Germline CDR1 reads MNHEY; CDR2 reads SVGAGI. This CDR3 comprises 15 residues. CDR3 nucleotide sequence: TGTGCCAGCAGCGACAGGAGGCTCATGAACACTGAAGCTTTCTTT. This gives the protein CASSDRRLMNTEAFF.

The chain employs TRBV19 and TRBJ1-1; D is ambiguous. Trimming pared 4 bases from V and 6 bases from J, leaving 6 bases between. The CDR3 length is 11 residues. Germline CDR1 is LNHDA and CDR2 is SQIVND (reference sequence). The CDR3 region has the DNA TGTGCCAGTAGTACGTGGGCTGAAGCTTTCTTT. Amino acids: CASSTWAEAFF.

The chain employs TRBV30 and TRBJ2-1, with 13 bases that match TRBD2. Germline V CDR1 and CDR2: GTSNPN, SVGIG (reference sequence). The CDR3 has 17 residues. V was pared by 3 bases and J by 4 bases, with 9 bases of the junction left unmatched. The CDR3 loop is CAWRGLAGSKSYNEQFF. The CDR3 coding sequence is TGTGCCTGGAGGGGACTAGCGGGGAGTAAATCGTACAATGAGCAGTTCTTC.

The chain carries TRBV18 and TRBJ2-5; weak D call: TRBD1 (5 bases). The CDR3 contains 15 residues. V lost 0 bases and J 1 base, leaving 9 bases between the germline ends. Looked up from germline, CDR1 is KGHSH and CDR2 is LQKENI. CDR3 amino acids: CASSPPGQGQETQYF. The CDR3 DNA reads as TGTGCCAGCTCACCACCGGGTCAGGGCCAAGAGACCCAGTACTTC.

The genes are TRBV12-3 or TRBV12-4 and TRBJ2-5, with 7 nucleotides matching TRBD2. CDR3 size: 15 residues. The V gene end was trimmed by 3 bases and the J gene end by 5 bases; junction bases not matched to a gene: 9. The CDR3 sequence: CASSFSVSGSETQYF. The CDR3 coding sequence is TGTGCCAGCAGTTTTTCGGTTAGCGGGTCGGAGACCCAGTACTTC.

This clonotype has a handful of counts. The gene calls are TRBV5-1 and TRBJ2-1; TRBD2 aligns across 8 bases. Germline V lookup: CDR1 SGHRS, CDR2 YFSETQ. The CDR3 length is 14 residues. The junction had 4 bases not matched to a gene; V was cut back by 7 bases and J by 1 base. CDR3 loop: CASRRLASYNEQFF. The CDR3 bases are TGCGCCAGCCGCCGACTAGCGTCCTACAATGAGCAGTTCTTC.